This TCR beta chain was captured by sequencing in a study of OX40 agonist ivuxolimab in advanced cancers. At the level of the study: At doses from 0.01 to 10 mg/kg, patients were given intravenous ivuxolimab every 2 weeks.

The table lists this clone with a count of one. The antigen is undetermined. Overall study findings and caveats: Doses of 0.1 to 3.0 mg/kg were accompanied by clonal expansion of CD4+ and CD8+ blood T cells by week 6.

No patient had autoimmune disease or received systemic immunosuppression. The germline V gene encodes CDR1 SGHNT and CDR2 YYREEE (reference sequence). CDR3 length: 14 residues. V was pared by 1 base and J by 2 bases, with 8 bases between. Measured with immunoSEQ multiplex PCR; TCRdb has only the in-frame clones, and not every one. The table has some 66,000 clones, roughly 80% seen once. The source is an adult with an advanced solid tumor such as melanoma, head and neck, liver or kidney cancer. The specimen was CD4+ or CD8+ T cells sorted from blood, collected in a trial of the OX40 agonist ivuxolimab. V gene TRBV5-4 combines with J gene TRBJ2-3; D gene unclear. The CDR3 is CASSLSGNTDTQYF. As DNA, the CDR3 is TGTGCCAGCAGCTTGTCAGGAAACACAGATACGCAGTATTTT.